Following are 26 T cell receptor beta chains from one sample sequenced in a study of blood T cells in healthy people across ages. Sample-barcoded 5' priming and a J-beta primer mix drove a second PCR of 7 to 11 cycles. TCRdb reprocessed the 5' RACE reads with MiXCR, giving one entry per CDR3 protein. The repertoire holds some 760,000 distinct CDR3 sequences, with around 25% as singletons. This sample was also put to use in a study of T cells of mothers and their children.

The source material was blood. The receptors originated from a boy between 10 and 17 years old in good health.

The V call is TRBV20-1, the J call TRBJ2-1; D uncertain. The CDR3 sequence is 15 residues long. In germline, CDR1 is DFQATT, CDR2 SNEGSKA (reference sequence). V lost 1 base, J lost 2 bases, and 12 bases lay in between. The DNA for the CDR3 is TGCAGTGCTAGAGCCGGGCCCCACCCCTACAATGAGCAGTTCTTC. Translation gives CSARAGPHPYNEQFF.

V and J are TRBV20-1 and TRBJ2-1; TRBD2 matches at 7 bases. CDR3 length: 15 residues. Germline V CDR1 and CDR2: DFQATT, SNEGSKA (reference sequence). Germline trimming cut 0 bases from V and 6 bases from J; bases unmatched to any gene: 8. CDR3 region: CSARDRTRTINEQFF. The CDR3 region has the DNA TGCAGTGCTAGAGACCGGACTAGGACGATCAATGAGCAGTTCTTC.

The rearrangement uses TRBV29-1 and TRBJ2-3; D gene unclear. The germline V gene encodes CDR1 SQVTM and CDR2 ANQGSEA. The CDR3 has 11 residues. Trimming took off 7 bases at V and 3 bases at J, with 8 bases between the two ends. The CDR3 DNA sequence: TGCAGCGCCATACGAACAGATACGCAGTATTTT. The encoded protein is CSAIRTDTQYF.

The V and J genes are TRBV2 and TRBJ1-1; D is possibly TRBD1 (6 bases). Germline loops: CDR1 SNHLY, CDR2 FYNNEI. The CDR3 extends over 16 amino acids. V was pared by 5 bases and J by 4 bases, with 20 bases between. The CDR3 DNA sequence: TGTGCCAGCAGTCCCACGAATGGGGGGCGCGTCACTGAAGCTTTCTTT. This translates into CASSPTNGGRVTEAFF. Drawing the rest from reference TRBV2 and TRBJ1-1, the complete variable domain is EPEVTQTPSHQVTQMGQEVILRCVPISNHLYFYWYRQILGQKVEFLVSFYNNEISEKSEIFDDQFSVERPDGSNFTLKIRSTKLEDSAMYFCASSPTNGGRVTEAFFGQGTRLTVV.

This clonotype was found a few times. The chain uses TRBV7-2 and TRBJ1-3, with TRBD1 identical over 7 bases. Trimming removed 3 bases from V and 2 bases from J; junction bases left unmatched: 4. The CDR3 length is 15 residues. CDR1 and CDR2 from the germline V gene are SGHTA and FQGNSA. The CDR3 reads CASSFTRGAGNTIYF. The CDR3 bases are TGTGCCAGCAGCTTCACCAGGGGGGCTGGAAACACCATATATTTT.

The rearrangement links TRBV6-2 or TRBV6-3 to TRBJ2-1, with D possibly called TRBD1 or TRBD2 (5 bases each). The CDR3 covers 16 residues. The germline V gene encodes CDR1 MNHEY and CDR2 SVGEGT. V was cut by 7 bases and J by 0 bases, with 16 bases left in between. This CDR3 is CASMIMSGSSYNEQFF. The DNA for the CDR3 is TGTGCCAGCATGATAATGTCAGGGAGCTCCTACAATGAGCAGTTCTTC.

This clonotype was picked up a small number of times. The genes are TRBV7-2 and TRBJ2-5; D gene uncertain. Germline loops: CDR1 SGHTA, CDR2 FQGNSA. V gave up 5 bases and J gave up 5 bases, with 6 bases separating them. There are 11 residues in the CDR3. CDR3 sequence reads: CASSNRETQYF. CDR3 nucleotide sequence: TGTGCCAGCAGCAACCGGGAGACCCAGTACTTC.

The chain joins TRBV5-6 to TRBJ2-1; tentative D call: TRBD1 (5 bases). The V gene's germline CDR1 is SGHDT and CDR2 YYEEEE. The V end was cut by 0 bases, the J end by 0 bases, with 10 bases between. CDR3 size: 16 residues. CDR3 protein: CASSLGQGPSYNEQFF. The CDR3, as DNA: TGTGCCAGCAGCTTGGGTCAGGGTCCCTCCTACAATGAGCAGTTCTTC. The entire variable domain, with the rest obtained from reference TRBV5-6 and TRBJ2-1, is as follows: DAGVTQSPTHLIKTRGQQVTLRCSPKSGHDTVSWYQQALGQGPQFIFQYYEEEERQRGNFPDRFSGHQFPNYSSELNVNALLLGDSALYLCASSLGQGPSYNEQFFGPGTRLTVL.

The rearrangement joins TRBV5-1 to TRBJ2-1, with D possibly matching TRBD2 (6 bases). Trimming removed 4 bases at V and 5 bases at J, with 16 bases between. CDR3 length: 15 residues. Germline V gives CDR1 SGHRS, CDR2 YFSETQ. The CDR3 sequence: CASSQRLEWDNEQFF. In nucleotides, the CDR3 is TGCGCCAGCAGCCAACGACTAGAATGGGACAATGAGCAGTTCTTC. The full variable domain, rest sourced from reference TRBV5-1 and TRBJ2-1, is KAGVTQTPRYLIKTRGQQVTLSCSPISGHRSVSWYQQTPGQGLQFLFEYFSETQRNKGNFPGRFSGRQFSNSRSEMNVSTLELGDSALYLCASSQRLEWDNEQFFGPGTRLTVL.

This clonotype has more than one count but fewer than ten. The chain carries TRBV13 and TRBJ2-4; D not certain. This CDR3 region has 12 residues. Germline assignment: CDR1 PRHDT and CDR2 FYEKMQ (reference sequence). V dropped 10 bases and J dropped 7 bases, with 14 bases sitting between them. This CDR3 is CATTTGLNIQYF. In DNA, the CDR3 is TGTGCCACAACAACCGGATTGAACATTCAGTACTTC.

This clonotype was counted only a few times. The rearrangement uses TRBV7-2 and TRBJ2-1; D call uncertain. Gene TRBJ2-7 matches the end of the DNA better, so the J call may be wrong. This CDR3 is built from 19 residues. Germline assignment: CDR1 SGHTA and CDR2 FQGNSA. The CDR3 coding sequence is TGTGCCAGCAGCTTTAGTAATTTTATCGATATGACTGGCTCCTACGAGCAGTACTTC. Its protein is CASSFSNFIDMTGSYEQYF.

There are a few counts of this clonotype. The chain's CDR3 is CASSRSPSIETQYF. The DNA of the CDR3 is TGTGCCAGCAGCCGCAGTCCCTCTATAGAGACCCAGTACTTC. V and J are TRBV12-3 or TRBV12-4 and TRBJ2-5, with no clear D. The CDR3 totals 14 residues. V dropped 6 bases and J dropped 4 bases, with 15 bases sitting between them.

This chain links TRBV15 with TRBJ2-3, with D possibly being TRBD2 (6 bases). The CDR3 has 14 residues. V was pared by 5 bases and J by 3 bases, with 12 bases between. The germline V gene has CDR1 LNHNV and CDR2 YYDKDF (reference sequence). CDR3 sequence: CATSQGSGTDTQYF. The CDR3 nucleotides are TGTGCCACCAGCCAGGGCAGCGGGACAGATACGCAGTATTTT.

This clonotype came up a few times. The chain couples TRBV27 to TRBJ1-1; no definite D call. CDR1 and CDR2 (germline): MNHEY, SMNVEV (reference sequence). The CDR3 runs 14 residues. Trimming cost V 4 bases and J 5 bases, with 14 bases left between them. CDR3 coding DNA: TGTGCCAGCAGTTCCGCAGGTGTCGGGACTGAAGCTTTCTTT. It codes for CASSSAGVGTEAFF.

Ten or more counts support this clonotype. This chain connects TRBV7-6 to TRBJ2-1; D remains ambiguous. V lost 1 base to trimming and J lost 4 bases, with 5 bases between them. The germline V gene has CDR1 SGHVS and CDR2 FNYEAQ. CDR3 size: 13 residues. CDR3 in DNA: TGTGCCAGCAGCTTAGATGTGTACAATGAGCAGTTCTTC. Protein sequence: CASSLDVYNEQFF.

Regarding this clonotype: At one end the junction does not follow the germline gene, possibly because of a read error. The rearrangement links TRBV7-3 to TRBJ2-2, with TRBD2 as a possible D gene (5 bases). In germline, CDR1 is SGHTA, CDR2 FQGTGA. This CDR3 has 13 residues. The CDR3 spells CASSALEAGELLF. The CDR3, as DNA: TGTGCCAGCAGCGCTCTGGAAGCCGGGGAGCTGCTTTTT.

The gene calls are TRBV5-1 and TRBJ2-5; 10 nucleotides agree with TRBD2. With the DNA end fitting TRBJ2-1 better, the J assignment may be wrong. This CDR3 comprises 14 residues. Germline V gives CDR1 SGHRS, CDR2 YFSETQ. Here the CDR3 DNA reads TGCGCCAGCAGCTTGGGTGAGGGACTAGCGGAGCAGTTCTTC. Protein sequence: CASSLGEGLAEQFF.

This clonotype was found a few times. This chain uses TRBV28 with TRBJ2-5; no reliable D call. The DNA end lines up better with TRBJ2-7; the J call may be wrong. The germline V gene has CDR1 MDHEN and CDR2 SYDVKM. CDR3 length: 12 amino acids. The CDR3 bases are TGTGCCAGCAGTCTCCCGAGCCACGAGCAGTACTTC. Translation gives CASSLPSHEQYF.

The rearrangement links TRBV7-3 to TRBJ2-1; D might be TRBD1 (6 bases). Deletions cut 5 bases from V and 3 bases from J, with 26 bases between. This CDR3 comprises 19 residues. In germline, CDR1 is SGHTA, CDR2 FQGTGA. The DNA of the CDR3 is TGTGCCAGCAGCACTCATCCGGACTCGGACAGCCTTAACTACAATGAGCAGTTCTTC. It specifies CASSTHPDSDSLNYNEQFF.

CDR3 amino acids: CASSWGHSSGNTIYF. CDR3 nucleotide sequence: TGTGCCAGCAGCTGGGGACATTCCTCTGGAAACACCATATATTTT. V is TRBV13 and J is TRBJ1-3; weak D call: TRBD1 (6 bases). Trimming took off 4 bases at V and 0 bases at J, with 10 bases between the two ends. This CDR3 is 15 amino acids long. Germline CDR1 PRHDT, CDR2 FYEKMQ (reference sequence).

V and J are TRBV4-1 and TRBJ2-1; the D call may be TRBD1 or TRBD2 (5 bases each). The V end was cut by 1 base, the J end by 5 bases, with 24 bases between. This CDR3 is 19 amino acids long. The germline gives CDR1 MGHRA, CDR2 YSYEKL. CDR3: CASSQVVLVLRDHNNEQFF. The CDR3 region has the DNA TGCGCCAGCAGCCAAGTCGTATTGGTTTTAAGGGACCACAACAATGAGCAGTTCTTC.

The rearrangement joins TRBV20-1 to TRBJ2-1; D gene uncertain. Gene TRBJ2-7 matches the end of the DNA better, so the J call may be wrong. The V gene's germline CDR1 is DFQATT and CDR2 SNEGSKA (reference sequence). This CDR3 region has 12 residues. CDR3 in DNA: TGCAGTGCCGGCCAGGCCCCCTACGAGCAGTACTTC. Its translation: CSAGQAPYEQYF.

The chain joins TRBV20-1 to TRBJ2-5; 7 nucleotides align to TRBD1. The V segment lost 4 bases and the J segment 1 base; nucleotides outside the gene matches: 9. This CDR3 is 15 amino acids long. Germline assignment: CDR1 DFQATT and CDR2 SNEGSKA (reference sequence). In DNA form, the CDR3 reads TGCAGTGCTACCCTGACTGACAGGGCCCAAGAGACCCAGTACTTC. As protein: CSATLTDRAQETQYF.

The rearrangement links TRBV4-1 to TRBJ1-1; no definite D call. This CDR3 is built from 14 residues. V lost 3 bases, J lost 6 bases, and 14 bases lay in between. Germline V gene data show CDR1 as MGHRA and CDR2 as YSYEKL. The CDR3 sequence is CASSQGSGRPEAFF. DNA for the CDR3: TGCGCCAGCAGCCAGGGCTCGGGAAGACCTGAAGCTTTCTTT.

This rearrangement joins TRBV7-6 to TRBJ2-7; D unclear. CDR3 length: 13 residues. Germline-derived CDR1 and CDR2 are SGHVS and FNYEAQ. V dropped 0 bases and J dropped 4 bases, with 7 bases sitting between them. The CDR3 spells CASSLAAKYEQYF. CDR3 bases: TGTGCCAGCAGCTTAGCGGCGAAGTACGAGCAGTACTTC.

This clonotype showed up just a few times. V usage is TRBV6-2 or TRBV6-3 and J usage is TRBJ2-2; 7 bases align to TRBD2. The CDR3 runs 13 residues. J gave up 6 bases and V 6 bases, and 4 bases lay outside the gene matches. Germline-derived CDR1 and CDR2 are MNHEY and SVGEGT. The CDR3 DNA reads as TGTGCCAGCAGGGGAGGGCTTCCCGGGGAGCTGTTTTTT. It encodes CASRGGLPGELFF.